This T cell receptor (beta chain) was observed in a study of shared clonotypes between healthy human individuals. Study findings and constraints: Compared with clonotypes that all four donors shared, non-shared clonotypes had lower generation probabilities.

V dropped 5 bases and J dropped 3 bases, with 8 bases sitting between them. The CDR3 runs to 13 residues. CDR1 is MNHEY, CDR2 SMNVEV, per germline (reference sequence). Profiled with immunoSEQ multiplex PCR; TCRdb holds only in-frame clones, not every one. The sample has some 2.1 million clones, roughly 95% seen once. All the donors were Caucasian adults who lived in Nashville, Tennessee. Partitioning of CD4+ cells yielded a CD45RA+ naive subset and a CD45RA-negative memory subset. For this clone: As yet, its antigen is unknown.

This clonotype was obtained from a man between 18 and 29 years old in good health. Sequencing used naive CD4+ T cells sorted from blood. Documented subset: CD45RA+ positively selected. The gene calls are TRBV27 and TRBJ2-1; D gene uncertain. The CDR3 region is CASSLSYYNEQFF. Here the CDR3 DNA reads TGTGCCAGCAGTCTGAGCTACTACAATGAGCAGTTCTTC.